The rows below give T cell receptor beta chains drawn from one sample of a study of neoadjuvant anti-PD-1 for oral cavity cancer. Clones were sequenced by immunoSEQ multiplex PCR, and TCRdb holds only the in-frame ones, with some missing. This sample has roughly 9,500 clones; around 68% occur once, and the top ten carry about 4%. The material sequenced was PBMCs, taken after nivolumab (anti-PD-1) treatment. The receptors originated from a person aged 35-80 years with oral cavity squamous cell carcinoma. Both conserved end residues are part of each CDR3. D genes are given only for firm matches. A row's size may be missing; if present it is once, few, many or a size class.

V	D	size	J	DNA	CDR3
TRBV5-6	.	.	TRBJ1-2	TGTGCCAGCAGAAAAGGGGGTTTCTCCTATGGCTACACCTTC	CASRKGGFSYGYTF
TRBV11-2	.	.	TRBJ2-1	TGTGCCAGCAGCCCCGGAGCCCTCCGGACCGATGAGCAGTTCTTC	CASSPGALRTDEQFF
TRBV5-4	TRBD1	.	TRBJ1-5	TGTGCCAGCAGCTTACAGGGGAACAATCAGCCCCAGCATTTT	CASSLQGNNQPQHF
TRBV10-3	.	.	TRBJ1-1	TGTGCCAGCGGGGGGTCAGGGCTGCCTGAAGCTTTCTTT	CASGGSGLPEAFF
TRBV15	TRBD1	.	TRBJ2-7	TGTGCCACCAGCAGAGATTTGGGACAGGGGTCCTACGAGCAGTACTTC	CATSRDLGQGSYEQYF
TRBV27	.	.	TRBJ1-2	TGTGCCAGCAGTTACGTGGGGAACTATGGCTACACCTTC	CASSYVGNYGYTF
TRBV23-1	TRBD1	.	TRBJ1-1	TGCGCCAGCAGTCAACCCGGACAGGGCAAGGGGGCGAACACTGAAGCTTTCTTT	CASSQPGQGKGANTEAFF
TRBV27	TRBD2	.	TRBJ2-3	TGTGCCAGCCGCCGGCGGGAGACGGTCACAGATACGCAGTATTTT	CASRRRETVTDTQYF
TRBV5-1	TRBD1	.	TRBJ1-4	TGCGCCAGCAGCTTGTTGGGGGACAGGAATGAAAAACTGTTTTTT	CASSLLGDRNEKLFF
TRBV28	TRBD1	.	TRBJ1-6	TGTGCCAGCAGACCCTTGACAGGGGGCGCGTCACCCCTCCACTTT	CASRPLTGGASPLHF
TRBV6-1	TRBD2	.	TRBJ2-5	TGTGCCAGCCTAAGACTAGCAGGTGCACAAGAGACCCAGTACTTC	CASLRLAGAQETQYF
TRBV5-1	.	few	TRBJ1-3	TGCGCCAGCAGCCCCAGTCATGGCAGCTCTGGAAACACCATATATTTT	CASSPSHGSSGNTIYF
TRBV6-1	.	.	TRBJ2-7	TGTGCCAGCAGTGAAGGTGAGGAGGCAGCCGAGCAGTACTTC	CASSEGEEAAEQYF
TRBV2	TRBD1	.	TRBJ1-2	TGTGCCAGCAGAGCCACAGGGGGAGCTAACTATGGCTACACCTTC	CASRATGGANYGYTF
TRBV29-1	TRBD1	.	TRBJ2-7	TGCAGCGTTGAAAAAGACAGGGGCTACGAGCAGTACTTC	CSVEKDRGYEQYF
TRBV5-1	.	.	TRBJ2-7	TGCGCCAGCAGCTTGGCGAGACAGTCCGGGACAACTCCATACGAGCAGTACTTC	CASSLARQSGTTPYEQYF
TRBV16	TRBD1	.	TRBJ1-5	TGTGCCAGCAGCGACACAGGGGCTGACAATCAGCCCCAGCATTTT	CASSDTGADNQPQHF
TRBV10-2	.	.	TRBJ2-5	TGCGCCAGCAGTGAACAGGACATGGAGACCCAGTACTTC	CASSEQDMETQYF
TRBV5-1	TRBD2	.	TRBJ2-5	TGCGCCAGCAGCTTGGGTACTAGCGGGCGGTTCCAAGAGACCCAGTACTTC	CASSLGTSGRFQETQYF
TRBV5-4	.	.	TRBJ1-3	TGTGCCAGCAGCTCAAGCCTCTCTGGAAACACCATATATTTT	CASSSSLSGNTIYF
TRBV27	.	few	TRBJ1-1	TGTGCCAGCACTACCGCGAGGGGTTTCACTGAAGCTTTCTTT	CASTTARGFTEAFF
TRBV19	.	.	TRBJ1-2	TGTGCCAGTAGTTCGGCAGGGTCGGGTGGCTACACCTTC	CASSSAGSGGYTF
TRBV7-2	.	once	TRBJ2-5	TGTGCCAGCAGCCTTAAGCGGCAGGCCCAGTACTTC	CASSLKRQAQYF
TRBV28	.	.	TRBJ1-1	TGTGCCAGCAGTACCTCCGATGCGAGACGCTACACTGAAGCTTTCTTT	CASSTSDARRYTEAFF
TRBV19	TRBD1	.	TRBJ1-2	TGTGCCAGTAGTATCTTCAGAAGATCGGGACAGTCAAACTATGGCTACACCTTC	CASSIFRRSGQSNYGYTF
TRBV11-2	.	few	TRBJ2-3	TGTGCCAGCGGAGGCGACACAGATACGCAGTATTTT	CASGGDTDTQYF
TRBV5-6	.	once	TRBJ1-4	TGTGCCAGCAGCCCGGCAGGGTGGAAACGTACGGGAGAAAAACTGTTTTTT	CASSPAGWKRTGEKLFF
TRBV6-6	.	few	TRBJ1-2	TGTGCCAGCAGCTCGGACGTACGGTGGGGCTACACCTTC	CASSSDVRWGYTF
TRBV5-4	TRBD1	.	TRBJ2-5	TGTGCCAGCGCCCCGGGACAGGGTTTCGGAAACTGGGAGACCCAGTACTTC	CASAPGQGFGNWETQYF
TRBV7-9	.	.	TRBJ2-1	TGTGCCAGCAGCGCTCCGGGGGTGGTCCGGGATGAGCAGTTCTTC	CASSAPGVVRDEQFF
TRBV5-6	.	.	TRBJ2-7	TGTGCCAGCAGCCCTGCACCCTCGAGAGGCTACGAGCAGTACTTC	CASSPAPSRGYEQYF
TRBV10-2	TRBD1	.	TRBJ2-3	TGCGCCAGCAGCTTTACAGGGGGCTCCAGCACAGATACGCAGTATTTT	CASSFTGGSSTDTQYF
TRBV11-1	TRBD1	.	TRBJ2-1	TGTGCCAGCAGCTTAAGGGGACAGGGCTCCTACAATGAGCAGTTCTTC	CASSLRGQGSYNEQFF
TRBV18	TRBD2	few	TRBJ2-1	TGTGCCAGCTCATCCCGACTAGCGGGGGGCCACAATGAGCAGTTCTTC	CASSSRLAGGHNEQFF
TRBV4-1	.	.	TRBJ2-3	TGCGGGGGTTGCGGGGTTACGCAGTATTTT	CGGCGVTQYF
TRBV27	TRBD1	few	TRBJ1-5	TGTGCCAGCAGACCTGGACAGGTTAGCAATCAGCCCCAGCATTTT	CASRPGQVSNQPQHF
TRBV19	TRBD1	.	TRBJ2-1	TGTGCCAGTACCCTGACCGGGACAGGCAGTAATGAGCAGTTCTTC	CASTLTGTGSNEQFF
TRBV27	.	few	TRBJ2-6	TGTGCCAGCAGTATATCGGGACTTCCCTCTGGGGCCAACGTCCTGACTTTC	CASSISGLPSGANVLTF
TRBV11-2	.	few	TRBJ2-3	TGTGCCAGCAGCCTCACGGGGAGTACGCAGTATTTT	CASSLTGSTQYF
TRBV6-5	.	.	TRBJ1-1	TGTGCCAGCAGGGCCGTTAGTGAAGCTTTCTTT	CASRAVSEAFF
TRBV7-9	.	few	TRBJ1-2	TGTGCCAGCAGCTTAGAGGGGTCCAGGGGTCACTATGGCTACACCTTC	CASSLEGSRGHYGYTF
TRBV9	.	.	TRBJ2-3	TGTGCCAGCAGCGATCGAAAAGCAGGAGATACGCAGTATTTT	CASSDRKAGDTQYF
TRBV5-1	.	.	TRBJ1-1	TGCGCCAGCAGCTTTTCGGGGAGGGACACTGAAGCTTTCTTT	CASSFSGRDTEAFF
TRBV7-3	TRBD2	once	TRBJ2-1	TGTGCCAGCAGCTTAAGCGGGAGGGCGGATGAGCAGTTCTTC	CASSLSGRADEQFF
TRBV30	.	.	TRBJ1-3	TGTGCCTGGAGAATGACCCCCGGAAACACCATATATTTT	CAWRMTPGNTIYF
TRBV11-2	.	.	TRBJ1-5	TGTGCCAGCAGCCCAGGAGGGAATCAGCCCCAGCATTTT	CASSPGGNQPQHF
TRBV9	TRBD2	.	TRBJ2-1	TGTGCCAGCGCGAAGAGGGTGGGCCTAGCGGCCCAATCCTACAATGAGCAGTTCTTC	CASAKRVGLAAQSYNEQFF
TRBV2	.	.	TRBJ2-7	TGTGCCAGCAGCGACGGGCACAGCCGAAGACAGTACTTC	CASSDGHSRRQYF
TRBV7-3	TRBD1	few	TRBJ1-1	TGTGCCAGCAGCTCGTCGACAGGGACTGAAGCTTTCTTT	CASSSSTGTEAFF